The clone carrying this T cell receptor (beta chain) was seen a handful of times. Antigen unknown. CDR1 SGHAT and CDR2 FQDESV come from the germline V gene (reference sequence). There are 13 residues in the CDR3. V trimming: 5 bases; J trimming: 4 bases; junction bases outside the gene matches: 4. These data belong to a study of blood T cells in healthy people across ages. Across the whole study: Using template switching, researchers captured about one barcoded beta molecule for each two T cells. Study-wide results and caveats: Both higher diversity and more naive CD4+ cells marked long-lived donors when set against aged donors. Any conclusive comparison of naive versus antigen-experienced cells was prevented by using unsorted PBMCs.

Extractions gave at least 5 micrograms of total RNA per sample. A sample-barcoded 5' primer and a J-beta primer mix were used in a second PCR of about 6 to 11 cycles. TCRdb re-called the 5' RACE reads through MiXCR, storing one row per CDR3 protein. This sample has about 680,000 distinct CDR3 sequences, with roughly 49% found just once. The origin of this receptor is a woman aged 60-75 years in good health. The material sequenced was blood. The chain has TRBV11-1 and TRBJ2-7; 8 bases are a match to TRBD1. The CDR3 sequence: CASSPDRVYEQYF. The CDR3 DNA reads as TGTGCCAGCAGCCCGGACAGGGTTTACGAGCAGTACTTC. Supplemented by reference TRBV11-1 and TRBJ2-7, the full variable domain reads EAEVAQSPRYKITEKSQAVAFWCDPISGHATLYWYRQILGQGPELLVQFQDESVVDDSQLPKDRFSAERLKGVDSTLKIQPAELGDSAMYLCASSPDRVYEQYFGPGTRLTVT.